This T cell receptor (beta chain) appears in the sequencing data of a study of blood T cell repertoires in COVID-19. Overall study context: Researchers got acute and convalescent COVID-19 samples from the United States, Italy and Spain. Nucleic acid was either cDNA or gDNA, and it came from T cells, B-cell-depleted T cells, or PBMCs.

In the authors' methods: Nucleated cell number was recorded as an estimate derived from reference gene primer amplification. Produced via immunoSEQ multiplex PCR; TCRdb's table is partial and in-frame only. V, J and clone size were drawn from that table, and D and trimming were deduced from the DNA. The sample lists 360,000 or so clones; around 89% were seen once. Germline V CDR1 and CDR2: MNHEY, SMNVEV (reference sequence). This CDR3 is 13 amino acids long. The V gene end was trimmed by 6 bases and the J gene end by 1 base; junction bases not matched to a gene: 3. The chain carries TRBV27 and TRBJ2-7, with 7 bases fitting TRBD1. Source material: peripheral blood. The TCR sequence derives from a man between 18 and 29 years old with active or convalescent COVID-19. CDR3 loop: CASSRDRSYEQYF. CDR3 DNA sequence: TGTGCCAGCAGCCGGGACAGATCCTACGAGCAGTACTTC.